This T cell receptor beta chain was captured in a study of OX40 agonist ivuxolimab in advanced cancers. Regarding the study as a whole: Normalized T-cell clonal expansion was also low in some nonresponders. The average count of expanded clones was higher among CD8+ T cells than among CD4+. Clonal expansion by week 6 occurred in CD4+ and CD8+ blood T cells (at 0.1 to 3.0 mg/kg).

As regards this clone: The antigen remains unidentified.

Clones were read by immunoSEQ multiplex PCR, and TCRdb kept only the in-frame ones, dropping some. This table has more than 45,000 clones, around 90% appearing once. The CDR3 extends over 13 amino acids. Germline lookup yields CDR1 MNHEY and CDR2 SMNVEV (reference sequence). Trimming cost V 3 bases and J 5 bases, with 10 bases left between them. The sampling schedule covered blood at baseline, cycle 4 day 1, and cycle 7 day 1. J is TRBJ1-1 and V is TRBV27; a possible D gene is TRBD1 (5 bases). The TCR was taken from an adult with an advanced solid tumor such as melanoma, head and neck, liver or kidney cancer. The sample in question was CD4+ or CD8+ T cells sorted from blood, obtained in a trial of the OX40 agonist ivuxolimab. CDR3 protein: CASSLRWGTEAFF. The CDR3 DNA reads TGTGCCAGCAGTTTGAGATGGGGGACTGAAGCTTTCTTT.